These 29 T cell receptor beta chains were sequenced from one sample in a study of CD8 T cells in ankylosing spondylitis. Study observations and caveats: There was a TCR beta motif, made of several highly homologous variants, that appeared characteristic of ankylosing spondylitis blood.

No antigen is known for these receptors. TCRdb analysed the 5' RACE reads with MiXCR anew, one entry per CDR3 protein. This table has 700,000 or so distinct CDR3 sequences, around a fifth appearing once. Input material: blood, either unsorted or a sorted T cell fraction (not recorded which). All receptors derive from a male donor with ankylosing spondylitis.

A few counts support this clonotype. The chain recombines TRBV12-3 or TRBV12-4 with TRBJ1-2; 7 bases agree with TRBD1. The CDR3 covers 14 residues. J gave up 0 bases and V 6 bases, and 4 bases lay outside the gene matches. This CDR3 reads CASRRDRANYGYTF. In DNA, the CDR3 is TGTGCCAGCAGGCGGGACAGAGCTAACTATGGCTACACCTTC.

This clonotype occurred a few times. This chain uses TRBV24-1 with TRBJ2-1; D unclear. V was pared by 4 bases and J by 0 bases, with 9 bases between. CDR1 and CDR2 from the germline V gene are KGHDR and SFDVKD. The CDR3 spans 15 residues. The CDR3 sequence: CATSDPARSYNEQFF. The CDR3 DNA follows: TGTGCCACCAGTGACCCCGCTCGCTCCTACAATGAGCAGTTCTTC.

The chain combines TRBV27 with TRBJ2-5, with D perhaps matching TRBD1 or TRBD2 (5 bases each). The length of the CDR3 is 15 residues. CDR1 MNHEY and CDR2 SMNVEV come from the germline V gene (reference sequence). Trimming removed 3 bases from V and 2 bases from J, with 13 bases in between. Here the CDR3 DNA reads TGTGCCAGCAGTTTCCTACGGGGCAAACAAGAGACCCAGTACTTC. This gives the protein CASSFLRGKQETQYF.

The CDR3 DNA sequence: TGCGCCAGCAGCCCACATAGCGGGGGGGGGACGGGTACGCAGTATTTT. Amino acids: CASSPHSGGGTGTQYF. J is TRBJ2-3 and V is TRBV4-1; 11 bases line up with TRBD2. V dropped 4 bases and J dropped 8; count of bases not matched to a gene: 11. The CDR3 covers 16 residues. Per germline, CDR1 MGHRA and CDR2 YSYEKL.

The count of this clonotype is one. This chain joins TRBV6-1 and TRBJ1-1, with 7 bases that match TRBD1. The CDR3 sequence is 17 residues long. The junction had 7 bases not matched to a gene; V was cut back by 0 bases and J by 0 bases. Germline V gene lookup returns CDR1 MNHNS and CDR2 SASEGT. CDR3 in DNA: TGTGCCAGCAGTGAAGCACAGGGGTGGGGGCTGAACACTGAAGCTTTCTTT. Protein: CASSEAQGWGLNTEAFF.

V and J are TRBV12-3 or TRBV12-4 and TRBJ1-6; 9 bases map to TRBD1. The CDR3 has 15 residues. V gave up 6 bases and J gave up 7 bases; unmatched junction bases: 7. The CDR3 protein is CASSQQGARNSPLHF. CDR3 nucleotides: TGTGCCAGCAGCCAACAGGGGGCGAGGAATTCACCCCTCCACTTT.

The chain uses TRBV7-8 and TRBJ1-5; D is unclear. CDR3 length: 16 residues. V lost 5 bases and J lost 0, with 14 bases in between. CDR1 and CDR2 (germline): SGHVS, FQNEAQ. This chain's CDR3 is CASSLMGWSSNQPQHF. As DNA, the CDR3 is TGTGCCAGCAGCCTAATGGGGTGGTCTAGCAATCAGCCCCAGCATTTT.

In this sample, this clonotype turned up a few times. In nucleotides, the CDR3 is TGTGCCACCAGCAGAGTCGACAGGGCCACAGATACGCAGTATTTT. This codes for CATSRVDRATDTQYF. The chain has TRBV15 and TRBJ2-3, with 7 positions matching TRBD1. The CDR3 runs to 15 residues. V lost 1 base to trimming and J lost 2 bases; unmatched junction nucleotides: 3. CDR1 and CDR2 from the germline V gene are LNHNV and YYDKDF (reference sequence).

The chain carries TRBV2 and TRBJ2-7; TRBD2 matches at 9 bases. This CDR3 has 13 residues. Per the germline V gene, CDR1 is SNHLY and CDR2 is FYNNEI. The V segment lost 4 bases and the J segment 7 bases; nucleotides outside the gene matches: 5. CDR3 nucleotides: TGTGCCAGCAGTGTAGTAGCGGGAGCGGAGCAGTACTTC. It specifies CASSVVAGAEQYF. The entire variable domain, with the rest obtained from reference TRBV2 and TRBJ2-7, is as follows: EPEVTQTPSHQVTQMGQEVILRCVPISNHLYFYWYRQILGQKVEFLVSFYNNEISEKSEIFDDQFSVERPDGSNFTLKIRSTKLEDSAMYFCASSVVAGAEQYFGPGTRLTVT.

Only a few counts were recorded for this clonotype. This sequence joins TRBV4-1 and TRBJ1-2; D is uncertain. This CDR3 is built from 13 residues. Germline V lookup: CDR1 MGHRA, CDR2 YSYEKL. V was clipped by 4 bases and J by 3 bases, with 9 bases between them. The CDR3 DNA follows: TGCGCCAGCAGCCCAAGCGAGGACTATGGCTACACCTTC. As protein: CASSPSEDYGYTF.

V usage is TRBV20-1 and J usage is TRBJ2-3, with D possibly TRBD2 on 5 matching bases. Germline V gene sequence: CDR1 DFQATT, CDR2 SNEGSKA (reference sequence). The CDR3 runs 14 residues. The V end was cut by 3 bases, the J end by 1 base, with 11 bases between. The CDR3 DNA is TGCAGTGCTAGTCCGAGGGCGGGCACAGATACGCAGTATTTT. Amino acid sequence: CSASPRAGTDTQYF.

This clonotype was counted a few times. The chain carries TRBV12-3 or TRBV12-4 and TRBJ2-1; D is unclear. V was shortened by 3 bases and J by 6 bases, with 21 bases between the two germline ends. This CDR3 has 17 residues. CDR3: CASSFAVLPTDRNEQFF. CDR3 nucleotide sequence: TGTGCCAGCAGTTTTGCCGTGCTGCCCACGGACCGCAATGAGCAGTTCTTC.

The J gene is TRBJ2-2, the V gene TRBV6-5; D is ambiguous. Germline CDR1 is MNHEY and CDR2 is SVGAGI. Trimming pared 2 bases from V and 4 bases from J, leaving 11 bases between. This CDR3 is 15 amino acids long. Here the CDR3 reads CASSYVGSRTGELFF. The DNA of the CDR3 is TGTGCCAGCAGTTACGTGGGGTCGCGCACCGGGGAGCTGTTTTTT.

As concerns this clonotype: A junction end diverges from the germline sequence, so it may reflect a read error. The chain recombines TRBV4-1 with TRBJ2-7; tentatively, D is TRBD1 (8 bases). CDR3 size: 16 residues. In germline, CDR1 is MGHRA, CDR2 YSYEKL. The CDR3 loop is CASRQEQGGASYEQYF. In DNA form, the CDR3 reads TGCGCCAGCAGACAAGAACAGGGGGGGGCTTCCTACGAGCAGTACTTC.

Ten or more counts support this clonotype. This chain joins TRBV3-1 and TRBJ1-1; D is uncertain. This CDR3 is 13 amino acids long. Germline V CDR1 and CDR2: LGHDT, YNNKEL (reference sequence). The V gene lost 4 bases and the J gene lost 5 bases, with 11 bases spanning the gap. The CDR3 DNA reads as TGTGCCAGCAGCCCCCACAGCAGAACTGAAGCTTTCTTT. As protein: CASSPHSRTEAFF.

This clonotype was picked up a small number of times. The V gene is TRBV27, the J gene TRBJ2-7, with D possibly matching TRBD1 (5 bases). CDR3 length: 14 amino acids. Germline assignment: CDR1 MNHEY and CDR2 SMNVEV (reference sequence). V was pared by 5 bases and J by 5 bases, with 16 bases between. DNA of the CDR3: TGTGCCAGCAGTCCTTTCTGGGGCTACGACGAGCAGTACTTC. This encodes CASSPFWGYDEQYF.

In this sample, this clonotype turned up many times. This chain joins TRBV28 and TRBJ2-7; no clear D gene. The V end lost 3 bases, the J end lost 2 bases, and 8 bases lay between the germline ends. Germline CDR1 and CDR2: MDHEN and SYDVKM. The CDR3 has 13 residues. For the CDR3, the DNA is TGTGCCAGCAGTTTGGGGATCCCCTACGAGCAGTACTTC. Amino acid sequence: CASSLGIPYEQYF.

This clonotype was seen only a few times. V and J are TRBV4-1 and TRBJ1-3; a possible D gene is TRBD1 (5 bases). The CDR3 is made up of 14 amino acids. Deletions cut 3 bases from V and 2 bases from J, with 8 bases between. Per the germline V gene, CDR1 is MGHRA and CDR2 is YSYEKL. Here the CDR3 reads CASSQQGAGNTIYF. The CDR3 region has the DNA TGCGCCAGCAGCCAGCAGGGAGCTGGAAACACCATATATTTT.

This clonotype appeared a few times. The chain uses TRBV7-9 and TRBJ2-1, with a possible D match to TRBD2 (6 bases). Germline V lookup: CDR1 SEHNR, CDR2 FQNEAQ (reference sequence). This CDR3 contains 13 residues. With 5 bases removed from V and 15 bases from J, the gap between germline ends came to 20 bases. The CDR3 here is CASSPLVVREVFF. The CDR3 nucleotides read TGTGCCAGCAGCCCACTGGTGGTGAGGGAGGTGTTCTTC.

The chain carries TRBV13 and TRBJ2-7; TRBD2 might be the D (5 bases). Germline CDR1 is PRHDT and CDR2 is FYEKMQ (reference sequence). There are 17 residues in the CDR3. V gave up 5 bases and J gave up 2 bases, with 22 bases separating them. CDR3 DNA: TGTGCCAGCAGCCCTCCCCCGACAAGAGGGATCGCCTACGAGCAGTACTTC. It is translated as CASSPPPTRGIAYEQYF.

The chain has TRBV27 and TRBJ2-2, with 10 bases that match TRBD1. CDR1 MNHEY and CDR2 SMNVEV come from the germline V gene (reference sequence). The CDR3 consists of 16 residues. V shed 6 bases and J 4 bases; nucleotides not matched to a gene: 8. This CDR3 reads CASRPDRGPATGELFF. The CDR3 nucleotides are TGTGCCAGCAGGCCTGACAGGGGGCCCGCCACCGGGGAGCTGTTTTTT.

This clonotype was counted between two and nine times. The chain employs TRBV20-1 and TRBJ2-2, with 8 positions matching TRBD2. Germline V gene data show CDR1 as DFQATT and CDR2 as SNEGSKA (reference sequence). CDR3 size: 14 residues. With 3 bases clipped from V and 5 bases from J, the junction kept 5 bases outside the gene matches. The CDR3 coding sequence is TGCAGTGCTAGTTTCGGGAGGGCGACCGGGGAGCTGTTTTTT. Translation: CSASFGRATGELFF.

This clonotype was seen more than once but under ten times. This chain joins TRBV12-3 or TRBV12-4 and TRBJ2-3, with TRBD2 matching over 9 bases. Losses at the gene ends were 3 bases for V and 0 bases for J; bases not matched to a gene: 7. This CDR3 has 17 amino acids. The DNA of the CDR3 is TGTGCCAGCAGTTTGTGGCTAGCGGGGACTAGCACAGATACGCAGTATTTT. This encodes CASSLWLAGTSTDTQYF.

In nucleotides, the CDR3 is TGCGCCAGCAGCTTGGAGGGGTCGGCGCGCGAAAAACTGTTTTTT. Translating gives CASSLEGSAREKLFF. This chain joins TRBV5-1 and TRBJ1-4; possible D gene TRBD1, 5 bases. With 0 bases removed from V and 8 bases from J, the gap between germline ends came to 14 bases. CDR1 and CDR2 (germline): SGHRS, YFSETQ. This CDR3 has 15 amino acids.

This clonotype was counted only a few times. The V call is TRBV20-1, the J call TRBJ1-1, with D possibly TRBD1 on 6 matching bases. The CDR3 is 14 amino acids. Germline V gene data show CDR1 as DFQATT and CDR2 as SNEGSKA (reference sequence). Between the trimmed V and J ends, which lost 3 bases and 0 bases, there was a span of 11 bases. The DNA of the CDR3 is TGCAGTGCTAGTCGGGGGCCCGTGAACACTGAAGCTTTCTTT. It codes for CSASRGPVNTEAFF.

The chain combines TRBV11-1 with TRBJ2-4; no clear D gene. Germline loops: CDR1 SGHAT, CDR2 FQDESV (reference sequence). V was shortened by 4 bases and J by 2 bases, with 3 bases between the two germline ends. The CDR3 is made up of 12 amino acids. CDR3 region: CASSSSKNIQYF. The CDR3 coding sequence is TGTGCCAGCAGCTCGTCCAAAAACATTCAGTACTTC.

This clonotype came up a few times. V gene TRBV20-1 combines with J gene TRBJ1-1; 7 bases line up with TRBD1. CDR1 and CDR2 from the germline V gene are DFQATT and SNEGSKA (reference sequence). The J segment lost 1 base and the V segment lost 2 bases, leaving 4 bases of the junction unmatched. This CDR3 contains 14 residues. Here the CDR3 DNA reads TGCAGTGCTAGATCGGACAGGTGGAACACTGAAGCTTTCTTT. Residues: CSARSDRWNTEAFF.

CDR3 sequence reads: CASSYGPAGGNQPQHF. The CDR3 coding sequence is TGTGCCAGCAGTTACGGGCCCGCCGGGGGCAATCAGCCCCAGCATTTT. J is TRBJ1-5 and V is TRBV6-5; no definite D call. V was pared by 2 bases and J by 2 bases, with 13 bases between. The CDR3 has 16 residues. Per the germline V gene, CDR1 is MNHEY and CDR2 is SVGAGI.

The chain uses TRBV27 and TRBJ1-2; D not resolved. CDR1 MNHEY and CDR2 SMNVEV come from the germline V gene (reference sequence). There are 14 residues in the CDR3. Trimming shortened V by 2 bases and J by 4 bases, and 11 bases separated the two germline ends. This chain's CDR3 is CASSLTPGLYGYTF. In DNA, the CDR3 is TGTGCCAGCAGTTTAACCCCGGGCCTCTATGGCTACACCTTC.